One TCR beta chain is described in this entry. Its antigen is not identified. This sample was included in a study of cytomegalovirus exposure and HLA in healthy donors. PCR used 60 Vbeta primers and 13 Jbeta primers. Assay: immunoSEQ multiplex PCR; the TCRdb copy retains only in-frame clones and omits some. Seen here are roughly 150,000 clones, 60% to 80% observed once, and the top ten hold about 1.5%. Study observations and caveats: Across donors, most TCRs were seen rarely, yet some public ones were widespread. HLA allele associations emerged for fewer than 20,000 TCR beta sequences in a later analysis, at 0.05 false discovery rate.

The sample taken for sequencing was PBMCs. This clonotype was obtained from a male donor in good health and CMV-seronegative.

CDR3 sequence reads: CASSLGASNNSPLHF. The DNA for the CDR3 is TGTGCCAGCAGCCTGGGGGCCAGCAATAATTCACCCCTCCACTTT. The V call is TRBV5-5, the J call TRBJ1-6; D may be TRBD1 (6 bases). Deletions cut 4 bases from V and 5 bases from J, with 13 bases between. Per germline, CDR1 SGHKS and CDR2 YYEKEE (reference sequence). CDR3 size: 15 residues.